These 27 T cell receptor beta chains were all obtained from the same sample, sequenced in a study of cytomegalovirus exposure and HLA in healthy donors. This PCR relied on a set of 60 Vbeta primers and 13 Jbeta primers. Only in-frame clones appear in the TCRdb table, and some are missing; sequencing was by immunoSEQ multiplex PCR. This sample has 150,000 to 200,000 clones, with around 81% found just once. What was sequenced was PBMCs. The receptors were gathered from a man aged 18 to 30 in good health and CMV-seronegative.

The V gene is TRBV19, the J gene TRBJ1-1; a weak D match, TRBD1 (5 bases). The CDR3 covers 14 residues. In germline, CDR1 is LNHDA, CDR2 SQIVND (reference sequence). V was clipped by 7 bases and J by 1 base, with 13 bases between them. The CDR3 sequence: CASKLGQPNTEAFF. Written as DNA, the CDR3 is TGTGCCAGTAAGTTGGGGCAGCCGAACACTGAAGCTTTCTTT.

The chain uses TRBV5-4 and TRBJ1-4; D possibly corresponds to TRBD1 (6 bases). The CDR3 runs 16 residues. Germline-derived CDR1 and CDR2 are SGHNT and YYREEE (reference sequence). V lost 0 bases and J 8 bases, leaving 17 bases between the germline ends. The CDR3 here is CASSLERGGGREKLFF. The CDR3, as DNA: TGTGCCAGCAGCTTGGAACGTGGGGGCGGTCGAGAAAAACTGTTTTTT.

This chain links TRBV11-2 with TRBJ2-7; possible D gene TRBD1, 5 bases. Trimming took off 2 bases at V and 2 bases at J, with 16 bases between the two ends. Per the germline V gene, CDR1 is SGHAT and CDR2 is FQNNGV. CDR3 length: 16 amino acids. Here the CDR3 DNA reads TGTGCCAGCAGCTTATGGGGCTTAGGGATCCCCTACGAGCAGTACTTC. Its protein is CASSLWGLGIPYEQYF. Combining the CDR3 with reference TRBV11-2 and TRBJ2-7 gives the whole variable domain EAGVAQSPRYKIIEKRQSVAFWCNPISGHATLYWYQQILGQGPKLLIQFQNNGVVDDSQLPKDRFSAERLKGVDSTLKIQPAKLEDSAVYLCASSLWGLGIPYEQYFGPGTRLTVT.

The table lists this clone with a count of one. This chain joins TRBV6-5 and TRBJ2-3; the D gene is possibly TRBD1 (5 bases). Germline values: CDR1 MNHEY, CDR2 SVGAGI. The CDR3 has 15 residues. V lost 2 bases and J lost 2, with 11 bases in between. The DNA for the CDR3 is TGTGCCAGCAGTTACAGGGGAAGGACCACAGATACGCAGTATTTT. It is translated as CASSYRGRTTDTQYF.

The chain recombines TRBV2 with TRBJ2-5, with 9 bases identical to TRBD2. This CDR3 contains 15 residues. The junction had 10 bases not matched to a gene; V was cut back by 4 bases and J by 7 bases. Germline V lookup: CDR1 SNHLY, CDR2 FYNNEI. In nucleotides, the CDR3 is TGTGCCAGCAGTGGGGGTAGCGGGAGTTTTGTGACCCAGTACTTC. Protein product: CASSGGSGSFVTQYF.

This chain links TRBV14 with TRBJ2-3, with 10 bases aligning to TRBD2. The V and J ends lost 2 bases and 8 bases, in that order; junction bases with no gene match: 10. This CDR3 is built from 16 residues. Germline assignment: CDR1 SGHDN and CDR2 FVKESK. In nucleotides, the CDR3 is TGTGCCAGCAGCCAATACTCGGCTAGCGGGAGTAGTACGCAGTATTTT. This encodes CASSQYSASGSSTQYF. Full variable domain (rest looked up from reference TRBV14 and TRBJ2-3): EAGVTQFPSHSVIEKGQTVTLRCDPISGHDNLYWYRRVMGKEIKFLLHFVKESKQDESGMPNNRFLAERTGGTYSTLKVQPAELEDSGVYFCASSQYSASGSSTQYFGPGTRLTVL.

The chain has TRBV4-1 and TRBJ1-1; 7 bases agree with TRBD1. Germline lookup yields CDR1 MGHRA and CDR2 YSYEKL. The CDR3 is 15 residues long. With 4 bases clipped from V and 6 bases from J, the junction kept 11 bases outside the gene matches. The CDR3 DNA is TGCGCCAGCAGCCGACCCAGAGGGGGCTGGGCTGAAGCTTTCTTT. It specifies CASSRPRGGWAEAFF.

This clone was detected a few times. V gene TRBV5-4 combines with J gene TRBJ2-7, with 7 bases identical to TRBD2. Germline V CDR1 and CDR2: SGHNT, YYREEE (reference sequence). CDR3 size: 14 residues. The V segment lost 0 bases and the J segment 6 bases; nucleotides outside the gene matches: 6. CDR3 DNA: TGTGCCAGCAGCTTGGATGGCGGGAGAAGCGAGCAGTACTTC. Amino acids: CASSLDGGRSEQYF.

The V gene is TRBV6-1, the J gene TRBJ2-6; no clear D gene. Trimming cost V 4 bases and J 1 base, with 8 bases left between them. Germline V gene lookup returns CDR1 MNHNS and CDR2 SASEGT. The CDR3 has 15 amino acids. The CDR3 sequence: CASSVGRSGANVLTF. The CDR3 bases are TGTGCCAGCAGTGTCGGTCGGTCTGGGGCCAACGTCCTGACTTTC.

V gene TRBV10-2 combines with J gene TRBJ2-3, with 13 bases fitting TRBD2. The CDR3 is made up of 13 amino acids. CDR1 is WSHSY, CDR2 SAAADI, per germline. Germline trimming cut 9 bases from V and 7 bases from J; bases unmatched to any gene: 4. DNA of the CDR3: TGCGCCAGTGGACTAGCGGGGGAATATACGCAGTATTTT. It translates to CASGLAGEYTQYF.

The CDR3 loop reads CASTYPRDRRSGANVLTF. The CDR3 nucleotides are TGTGCCAGCACCTACCCCCGGGACAGGCGCTCTGGGGCCAACGTCCTGACTTTC. This chain links TRBV7-9 with TRBJ2-6; TRBD1 aligns across 8 bases. The J segment lost 0 bases and the V segment lost 7 bases, leaving 11 bases of the junction unmatched. The germline V gene encodes CDR1 SEHNR and CDR2 FQNEAQ (reference sequence). This CDR3 is 18 amino acids long.

The rearrangement uses TRBV2 and TRBJ2-1, with TRBD2 matching 12 bases. Germline V CDR1 and CDR2: SNHLY, FYNNEI. J was trimmed by 7 bases and V by 8 bases; bases with no gene match: 3. This CDR3 contains 13 residues. The CDR3 bases are TGTGCCAGCCGGACTAGCGGGACGAATGAGCAGTTCTTC. Translating it yields CASRTSGTNEQFF.

The chain joins TRBV28 to TRBJ2-1; D is ambiguous. Germline lookup yields CDR1 MDHEN and CDR2 SYDVKM. V was shortened by 5 bases and J by 3 bases, with 14 bases between the two germline ends. This CDR3 is built from 15 residues. CDR3 loop: CASSRLGPNYNEQFF. The CDR3 nucleotides read TGTGCCAGCAGTAGGTTGGGCCCCAACTACAATGAGCAGTTCTTC.

The genes are TRBV6-1 and TRBJ1-6; D is possibly TRBD1 (5 bases). The ends were cut back, 5 bases at V and 8 bases at J, with 13 bases in the middle. Germline V CDR1 and CDR2: MNHNS, SASEGT. The CDR3 sequence is 14 residues long. CDR3 nucleotides: TGTGCCAGCAGTCTAGGGCAGACAGATTCACCCCTCCACTTT. This sequence encodes CASSLGQTDSPLHF.

This clone came up once. V and J are TRBV9 and TRBJ2-5, with TRBD2 identical over 8 bases. CDR1 is SGDLS, CDR2 YYNGEE, per germline. V lost 0 bases to trimming and J lost 4 bases; unmatched junction nucleotides: 8. The CDR3 is made up of 16 amino acids. In DNA form, the CDR3 reads TGTGCCAGCAGCGTAGCTTCAGAACTAGCGGTAGAGACCCAGTACTTC. This gives the protein CASSVASELAVETQYF.

The V and J genes are TRBV4-3 and TRBJ2-1; tentatively, D is TRBD2 (6 bases). CDR1 is LGHNA and CDR2 is YSLEER in the germline V gene. The CDR3 runs to 15 residues. Trimming cost V 0 bases and J 6 bases, with 12 bases left between them. The CDR3 DNA reads as TGCGCCAGCAGCCAAGATCGGCGGGGCCTCAATGAGCAGTTCTTC. Its translation: CASSQDRRGLNEQFF.

This clone appeared a single time. V is TRBV7-9 and J is TRBJ1-3, with 11 bases aligning to TRBD1. The V and J ends lost 5 bases and 0 bases, in that order; junction bases with no gene match: 6. The CDR3 is 17 residues long. Germline values: CDR1 SEHNR, CDR2 FQNEAQ (reference sequence). The CDR3 coding sequence is TGTGCCAGCAGCGATGGGACAGGGGGAGGCTCTGGAAACACCATATATTTT. Translated: CASSDGTGGGSGNTIYF.

This chain links TRBV7-2 with TRBJ2-3; TRBD2 is a possible D gene (6 bases). The V gene lost 1 base and the J gene lost 2 bases, with 13 bases spanning the gap. This CDR3 comprises 16 residues. Per germline, CDR1 SGHTA and CDR2 FQGNSA. The CDR3 DNA sequence: TGTGCCAGCAGCTTAGGGGCGGGGCGGTCCACAGATACGCAGTATTTT. Amino acids: CASSLGAGRSTDTQYF.

The chain is built from TRBV6-5 and TRBJ1-5, with no clear D. The CDR3 has 14 residues. Trimming shortened V by 6 bases and J by 3 bases, and 12 bases separated the two germline ends. The germline V gene encodes CDR1 MNHEY and CDR2 SVGAGI. The CDR3 DNA reads as TGTGCCAGCAGGGAGGCCCGGATCAATCAGCCCCAGCATTTT. Amino acids: CASREARINQPQHF.

This sequence joins TRBV6-1 and TRBJ2-5; D not certain. Per the germline V gene, CDR1 is MNHNS and CDR2 is SASEGT. Trimming cost V 5 bases and J 4 bases, with 11 bases left between them. The CDR3 covers 13 residues. CDR3 sequence: CASSNTRVETQYF. The CDR3 nucleotides are TGTGCCAGCAGTAATACCCGAGTAGAGACCCAGTACTTC.

This clone was detected a few times. The rearrangement joins TRBV27 to TRBJ1-4; weak D call: TRBD1 (5 bases). Germline CDR1 reads MNHEY; CDR2 reads SMNVEV (reference sequence). Trimming took off 2 bases at V and 2 bases at J, with 6 bases between the two ends. This CDR3 spans 14 amino acids. Here the CDR3 reads CASSLQGTNEKLFF. The CDR3 nucleotides are TGTGCCAGCAGTTTACAGGGTACTAATGAAAAACTGTTTTTT.

This clone was found a few times. The chain uses TRBV2 and TRBJ1-6, with TRBD1 as a possible D gene (6 bases). The V end lost 8 bases, the J end lost 7 bases, and 9 bases lay between the germline ends. CDR3 length equals 12 residues. CDR1 is SNHLY, CDR2 FYNNEI, per germline. This CDR3 is CASGTGNSPLHF. CDR3 coding DNA: TGTGCCAGCGGAACAGGGAATTCACCCCTCCACTTT.

This sequence joins TRBV9 and TRBJ1-6; D gene ambiguous. V was clipped by 4 bases and J by 5 bases, with 22 bases between them. The germline CDR1 and CDR2 sequences are SGDLS and YYNGEE. There are 18 residues in the CDR3. CDR3 DNA: TGTGCCAGCAGCCCCCTGGCCCCAATCCCCGTTCATAATTCACCCCTCCACTTT. As protein: CASSPLAPIPVHNSPLHF.

This clone was found once. V usage is TRBV10-3 and J usage is TRBJ1-1; perhaps TRBD1 as D (6 bases). V was pared by 3 bases and J by 4 bases, with 15 bases between. The germline V gene encodes CDR1 ENHRY and CDR2 SYGVKD. CDR3 length equals 15 residues. CDR3 nucleotide sequence: TGTGCCATCAGTGACCCTCAGGGGCTCCCCACTGAAGCTTTCTTT. Translated, it gives CAISDPQGLPTEAFF.

The chain couples TRBV13 to TRBJ1-4; D gene unclear. This CDR3 has 14 amino acids. The ends were cut back, 2 bases at V and 5 bases at J, with 9 bases in the middle. Germline V gene sequence: CDR1 PRHDT, CDR2 FYEKMQ (reference sequence). In nucleotides, the CDR3 is TGTGCCAGCAGCTTATACAGCCTGAATGAAAAACTGTTTTTT. Its translation is CASSLYSLNEKLFF.

The J gene is TRBJ2-1, the V gene TRBV5-1, with D tentatively TRBD2 (6 bases). Germline CDR1 and CDR2: SGHRS and YFSETQ. The V end lost 4 bases, the J end lost 1 base, and 12 bases lay between the germline ends. This CDR3 contains 15 residues. CDR3 sequence reads: CASSGGGISYNEQFF. As DNA, the CDR3 is TGCGCCAGCAGCGGAGGCGGGATTTCCTACAATGAGCAGTTCTTC.

This chain connects TRBV18 to TRBJ2-7; TRBD2 is a possible D gene (5 bases). Germline V gene data show CDR1 as KGHSH and CDR2 as LQKENI. V gave up 6 bases and J gave up 5 bases, with 20 bases separating them. This CDR3 contains 15 residues. CDR3 coding DNA: TGTGCCAGCTCGCCCTCCCCGGCTCGCGGGCACGAGCAGTACTTC. It specifies CASSPSPARGHEQYF.